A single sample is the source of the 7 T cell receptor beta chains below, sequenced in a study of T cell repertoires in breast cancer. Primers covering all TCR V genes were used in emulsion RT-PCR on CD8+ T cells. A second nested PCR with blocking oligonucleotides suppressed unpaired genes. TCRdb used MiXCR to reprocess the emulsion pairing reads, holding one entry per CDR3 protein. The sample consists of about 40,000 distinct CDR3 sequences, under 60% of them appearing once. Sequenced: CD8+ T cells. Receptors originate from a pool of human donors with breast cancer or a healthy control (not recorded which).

The CDR3 reads CASSLPDRVVHEQYF. CDR3 nucleotides: TGCGCCAGCAGCCTGCCGGACAGGGTAGTCCACGAGCAGTACTTC. The chain recombines TRBV4-1 with TRBJ2-7; 8 nucleotides match TRBD1. The junction had 10 bases not matched to a gene; V was cut back by 4 bases and J by 5 bases. CDR3 length: 15 residues. Germline V gene data show CDR1 as MGHRA and CDR2 as YSYEKL.

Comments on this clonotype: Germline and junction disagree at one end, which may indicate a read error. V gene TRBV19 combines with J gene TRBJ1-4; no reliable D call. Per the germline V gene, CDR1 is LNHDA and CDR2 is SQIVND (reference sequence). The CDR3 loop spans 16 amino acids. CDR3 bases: TGTGCCGGTAGTTCCCTTGGGAGGAAAACTAATGAAAAACTGTTTTTT. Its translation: CAGSSLGRKTNEKLFF.

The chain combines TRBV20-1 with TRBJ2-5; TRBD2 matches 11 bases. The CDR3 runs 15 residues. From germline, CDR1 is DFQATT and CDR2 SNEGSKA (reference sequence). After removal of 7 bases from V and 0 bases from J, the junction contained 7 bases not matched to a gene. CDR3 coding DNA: TGCAGTGTACCCCCGGGACTAGCGGACCAAGAGACCCAGTACTTC. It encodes CSVPPGLADQETQYF.

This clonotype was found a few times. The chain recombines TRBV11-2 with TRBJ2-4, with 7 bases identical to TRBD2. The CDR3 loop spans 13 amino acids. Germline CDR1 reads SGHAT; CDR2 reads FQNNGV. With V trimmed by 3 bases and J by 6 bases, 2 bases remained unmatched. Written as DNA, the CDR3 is TGTGCCAGCAGCTTGGGGGGGGGAAACATTCAGTACTTC. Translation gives CASSLGGGNIQYF.

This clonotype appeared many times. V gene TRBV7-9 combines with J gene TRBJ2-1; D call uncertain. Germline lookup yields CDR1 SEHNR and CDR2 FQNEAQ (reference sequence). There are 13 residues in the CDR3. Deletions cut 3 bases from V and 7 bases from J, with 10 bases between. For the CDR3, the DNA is TGTGCCAGCAGCTTCGCCGGAGTAAATGAGCAGTTCTTC. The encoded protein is CASSFAGVNEQFF.

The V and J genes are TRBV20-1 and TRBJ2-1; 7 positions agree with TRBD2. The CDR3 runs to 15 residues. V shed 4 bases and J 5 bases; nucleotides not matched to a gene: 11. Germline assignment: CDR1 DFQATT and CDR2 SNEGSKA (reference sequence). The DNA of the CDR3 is TGCAGTGCTACCGCCTTCGGGGGGTATGACAATGAGCAGTTCTTC. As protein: CSATAFGGYDNEQFF.

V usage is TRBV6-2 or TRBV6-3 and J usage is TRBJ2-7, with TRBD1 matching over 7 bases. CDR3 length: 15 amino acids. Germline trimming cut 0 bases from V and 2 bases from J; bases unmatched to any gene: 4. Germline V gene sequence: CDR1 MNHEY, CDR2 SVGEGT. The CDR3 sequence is CASSYSLGQPYEQYF. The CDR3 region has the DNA TGTGCCAGCAGTTACTCGTTGGGACAGCCCTACGAGCAGTACTTC.